What follows are 26 T cell receptor beta chains derived from one specimen sequenced in a study of blood T cell repertoires in COVID-19. Profiled with immunoSEQ multiplex PCR; TCRdb holds only in-frame clones, not every one. Found here are 84,000 or so clones, 78% of them singletons; the top ten hold roughly 6.3%. Sequencing was carried out using peripheral blood. The origin of the receptors is a man in his 70s with COVID-19, enrolled during active disease.

This clone occurred a few times. This chain connects TRBV7-9 to TRBJ2-1; no clear D. CDR1 and CDR2 from the germline V gene are SEHNR and FQNEAQ (reference sequence). The CDR3 is 11 residues long. The germline V and J ends were trimmed by 1 base and 11 bases, with 6 bases remaining between them. The CDR3 region has the DNA TGTGCCAGCAGCTTAGAACAGAAGCAGTTCTTC. Encoded protein: CASSLEQKQFF.

This chain uses TRBV7-9 with TRBJ1-2; no clear D. CDR3 length: 13 amino acids. Germline-derived CDR1 and CDR2 are SEHNR and FQNEAQ (reference sequence). With 1 base removed from V and 6 bases from J, the gap between germline ends came to 9 bases. CDR3 protein: CASSLEGSDGYTF. The CDR3 DNA is TGTGCCAGCAGCTTAGAAGGTAGCGATGGCTACACCTTC.

J is TRBJ2-5 and V is TRBV4-1; D possibly corresponds to TRBD1 (5 bases). V dropped 4 bases and J dropped 1 base, with 13 bases sitting between them. This CDR3 comprises 15 residues. Germline V gene lookup returns CDR1 MGHRA and CDR2 YSYEKL. CDR3 protein: CASSPPDQGQETQYF. The CDR3 coding sequence is TGCGCCAGCAGCCCACCCGACCAGGGCCAAGAGACCCAGTACTTC.

This chain connects TRBV9 to TRBJ2-2; the match to TRBD2 covers 12 bases. The V and J ends lost 2 bases and 5 bases, in that order; junction bases with no gene match: 4. The CDR3 runs 16 residues. Germline V lookup: CDR1 SGDLS, CDR2 YYNGEE. CDR3 coding DNA: TGTGCCAGCAGCGTTGCCGGGACTAGCGGGACCGGGGAGCTGTTTTTT. Its translation: CASSVAGTSGTGELFF.

CDR3 DNA sequence: TGTGCCAGTAGTATGACAGGGGTGGGCAAGCCCCAGCATTTT. Its translation is CASSMTGVGKPQHF. The J gene is TRBJ1-5, the V gene TRBV19, with 8 bases that match TRBD1. Germline assignment: CDR1 LNHDA and CDR2 SQIVND (reference sequence). With 3 bases clipped from V and 8 bases from J, the junction kept 6 bases outside the gene matches. CDR3 length: 14 amino acids.

This clone was detected only once. The rearrangement joins TRBV7-9 to TRBJ2-7; 7 bases align to TRBD2. Germline lookup yields CDR1 SEHNR and CDR2 FQNEAQ (reference sequence). The CDR3 is made up of 17 amino acids. Unmatched junction bases numbered 19, after V lost 5 bases and J lost 6 bases. The CDR3, as DNA: TGTGCCAGCAGCCTCCAGCCCCTAAGCGGGACGGGGCGCGAGCAGTACTTC. Protein sequence: CASSLQPLSGTGREQYF.

The rearrangement joins TRBV5-1 to TRBJ2-3; 12 bases are a match to TRBD1. Germline loops: CDR1 SGHRS, CDR2 YFSETQ. The V and J ends lost 4 bases and 4 bases, in that order; junction bases with no gene match: 4. The CDR3 runs 15 residues. CDR3 nucleotide sequence: TGCGCCAGCAGCCGGGGACAGGGGGCCCCAGATACGCAGTATTTT. The encoded protein is CASSRGQGAPDTQYF.

The chain recombines TRBV20-1 with TRBJ1-6, with D tentatively TRBD1 (5 bases). The germline V gene has CDR1 DFQATT and CDR2 SNEGSKA (reference sequence). The CDR3 has 15 residues. The V gene lost 3 bases and the J gene lost 8 bases, with 17 bases spanning the gap. The CDR3 coding sequence is TGCAGTGCTAGTCGTTCCAGGGCAGAATATTCACCCCTCCACTTT. Amino acids: CSASRSRAEYSPLHF.

The V call is TRBV20-1, the J call TRBJ1-2, with D possibly matching TRBD1 (6 bases). The CDR3 length is 11 residues. Germline CDR1 DFQATT, CDR2 SNEGSKA (reference sequence). V was cut by 7 bases and J by 2 bases, with 8 bases left in between. CDR3 DNA: TGCAGTGTAACAGGGAACTATGGCTACACCTTC. Translated, it gives CSVTGNYGYTF.

This chain links TRBV6-5 with TRBJ1-2, with TRBD1 matching 10 bases. V was pared by 6 bases and J by 6 bases, with 10 bases of the junction left unmatched. The length of the CDR3 is 15 residues. Germline-derived CDR1 and CDR2 are MNHEY and SVGAGI. DNA of the CDR3: TGTGCCAGCAGATTACCGGGACAGGGGAGGAATGGCTACACCTTC. Its protein is CASRLPGQGRNGYTF.

This sequence joins TRBV12-3 or TRBV12-4 and TRBJ1-2; a weak D match, TRBD1 (6 bases). V lost 1 base, J lost 8 bases, and 11 bases lay in between. The CDR3 covers 13 residues. CDR3 nucleotide sequence: TGTGCCAGCAGTTTAGTCTCGGGACACGGCTACACCTTC. Translated, it gives CASSLVSGHGYTF.

This chain joins TRBV30 and TRBJ2-1; 10 positions agree with TRBD2. From germline, CDR1 is GTSNPN and CDR2 SVGIG (reference sequence). The J segment lost 5 bases and the V segment lost 0 bases, leaving 4 bases of the junction unmatched. The CDR3 covers 15 residues. The CDR3 protein is CAWSVGAGGHNEQFF. CDR3 DNA sequence: TGTGCCTGGAGTGTCGGAGCGGGAGGGCACAATGAGCAGTTCTTC.

The table lists this clone with a few counts. The chain joins TRBV28 to TRBJ2-7; 7 bases align to TRBD1. Germline V CDR1 and CDR2: MDHEN, SYDVKM. There are 14 residues in the CDR3. V lost 6 bases, J lost 2 bases, and 7 bases stayed unmatched. The CDR3 spells CASSGQVGAYEQYF. DNA for the CDR3: TGTGCCAGCAGCGGACAGGTGGGAGCCTACGAGCAGTACTTC.

The chain uses TRBV29-1 and TRBJ1-5; TRBD1 is a possible D gene (5 bases). Trimming cost V 4 bases and J 5 bases, with 12 bases left between them. Germline assignment: CDR1 SQVTM and CDR2 ANQGSEA. The CDR3 loop spans 13 amino acids. The CDR3 region has the DNA TGCAGCGTTGGATGGGGCCAGGATCAGCCCCAGCATTTT. It codes for CSVGWGQDQPQHF.

This chain uses TRBV6-1 with TRBJ2-5; 9 bases agree with TRBD1. Germline V gene sequence: CDR1 MNHNS, CDR2 SASEGT. Unmatched junction bases numbered 7, after V lost 5 bases and J lost 3 bases. The CDR3 is 15 residues long. The CDR3 here is CASSPLGQGKETQYF. The CDR3 DNA reads TGTGCCAGCAGTCCACTGGGACAGGGCAAAGAGACCCAGTACTTC.

This sequence joins TRBV2 and TRBJ2-3; D call uncertain. Germline-derived CDR1 and CDR2 are SNHLY and FYNNEI. The CDR3 is 13 amino acids. The germline V and J ends were trimmed by 1 base and 2 bases, with 4 bases remaining between them. CDR3 sequence: CASSEDYTDTQYF. Here the CDR3 DNA reads TGTGCCAGCAGTGAAGACTACACAGATACGCAGTATTTT.

The V and J genes are TRBV5-8 and TRBJ1-5; D possibly corresponds to TRBD1 (5 bases). Trimming stripped 4 bases from V and 7 bases from J, with 18 bases between. Germline CDR1 reads SGHTS; CDR2 reads YDEGEE. The CDR3 loop spans 15 amino acids. The CDR3 sequence is CASSAGQAGGQPQHF. DNA for the CDR3: TGTGCCAGCAGCGCCGGCCAGGCGGGGGGGCAGCCCCAGCATTTT.

As DNA, the CDR3 is TGTGCCCGTGACAGGTCGGGCGATACGCAGTATTTT. It encodes CARDRSGDTQYF. V and J are TRBV30 and TRBJ2-3, with D possibly being TRBD1 (6 bases). The CDR3 covers 12 residues. The germline CDR1 and CDR2 sequences are GTSNPN and SVGIG (reference sequence). Trimming shortened V by 8 bases and J by 6 bases, and 15 bases separated the two germline ends.

The chain has TRBV6-2 or TRBV6-3 and TRBJ1-5; D gene ambiguous. The germline V and J ends were trimmed by 5 bases and 9 bases, with 14 bases remaining between them. This CDR3 is 13 amino acids long. Germline assignment: CDR1 MNHEY and CDR2 SVGEGT. The DNA of the CDR3 is TGTGCCAGCAGTCCACCGGGGTTCCCGCCCCAGCATTTT. Translating it yields CASSPPGFPPQHF.

The chain recombines TRBV7-2 with TRBJ1-5; D gene uncertain. From germline, CDR1 is SGHTA and CDR2 FQGNSA. Trimming removed 1 base at V and 7 bases at J, with 14 bases between. This CDR3 has 15 residues. CDR3 coding DNA: TGTGCCAGCAGCTTAGGGAGTGGGGAGTACCAGCCCCAGCATTTT. Translating gives CASSLGSGEYQPQHF. Looking up the rest from reference TRBV7-2 and TRBJ1-5 gives the full variable domain: GAGVSQSPSNKVTEKGKDVELRCDPISGHTALYWYRQSLGQGLEFLIYFQGNSAPDKSGLPSDRFSAERTGGSVSTLTIQRTQQEDSAVYLCASSLGSGEYQPQHFGDGTRLSIL.

This clone showed up just a few times. The rearrangement links TRBV19 to TRBJ1-3; D is undetermined. The germline V gene encodes CDR1 LNHDA and CDR2 SQIVND (reference sequence). CDR3 size: 14 residues. Between the trimmed V and J ends, which lost 5 bases and 4 bases, there was a span of 12 bases. Written as DNA, the CDR3 is TGTGCCAGTAGTCTCCTAGCGAACGGAAACACCATATATTTT. Residues: CASSLLANGNTIYF.

This chain links TRBV4-2 with TRBJ2-7; 9 positions agree with TRBD2. CDR1 is LGHNA and CDR2 is YNFKEQ in the germline V gene. The J segment lost 2 bases and the V segment lost 8 bases, leaving 10 bases of the junction unmatched. The CDR3 is 15 amino acids. DNA for the CDR3: TGTGCCAGCGCCCCAGCGGGGGGCCAAACCTACGAGCAGTACTTC. Translating it yields CASAPAGGQTYEQYF.

The rearrangement uses TRBV2 and TRBJ1-1; unclear D gene. Looked up from germline, CDR1 is SNHLY and CDR2 is FYNNEI. CDR3 length equals 12 residues. V lost 7 bases and J lost 3, with 9 bases in between. The CDR3 DNA follows: TGTGCCAGCATGGGCAGTGACACTGAAGCTTTCTTT. It is translated as CASMGSDTEAFF.

This chain uses TRBV19 with TRBJ2-5; the match to TRBD2 covers 10 bases. The CDR3 is 13 amino acids. Germline V gives CDR1 LNHDA, CDR2 SQIVND (reference sequence). J gave up 2 bases and V 9 bases, and 3 bases lay outside the gene matches. The CDR3, as DNA: TGTGCCAGCTCTAGCGGGAGTCAAGAGACCCAGTACTTC. Translated: CASSSGSQETQYF.

V is TRBV6-5 and J is TRBJ1-6; TRBD1 matches at 7 bases. The germline V gene has CDR1 MNHEY and CDR2 SVGAGI. V was clipped by 6 bases and J by 7 bases; unmatched bases: 6. This CDR3 spans 14 amino acids. The CDR3 DNA reads as TGTGCCAGCAGCATGACAGGGAGGAATTCACCCCTCCACTTT. Protein product: CASSMTGRNSPLHF.

The gene calls are TRBV6-1 and TRBJ2-6; the D is unclear. With 4 bases removed from V and 3 bases from J, the gap between germline ends came to 13 bases. Germline lookup yields CDR1 MNHNS and CDR2 SASEGT. CDR3 length: 16 residues. The CDR3 DNA sequence: TGTGCCAGCAGTGGAAATTGGGCAGGTGGGGCCAACGTCCTGACTTTC. It yields the protein CASSGNWAGGANVLTF.